These 18 T cell receptor beta chains were all obtained from the same sample, sequenced in a study of cytomegalovirus exposure and HLA in healthy donors. Vbeta (60) and Jbeta (13) primers were used in the PCR. Assay used: immunoSEQ multiplex PCR; TCRdb lists only in-frame clones, some missing. The table includes about 200,000 clones, more than 65% detected once. Sequenced material: PBMCs. The receptors here all came from a girl aged 5-17 years in good health and CMV-seropositive.

V gene TRBV9 combines with J gene TRBJ2-1; D might be TRBD2 (7 bases). This CDR3 comprises 18 residues. V was clipped by 4 bases and J by 1 base, with 21 bases between them. The germline gives CDR1 SGDLS, CDR2 YYNGEE. Here the CDR3 DNA reads TGTGCCAGCAGCCCGGGCGGGGGACACCCCGGATCCTACAATGAGCAGTTCTTC. This translates into CASSPGGGHPGSYNEQFF.

This clone was observed a few times. V gene TRBV25-1 combines with J gene TRBJ2-7, with D possibly matching TRBD2 (6 bases). The CDR3 sequence is 14 residues long. Germline V lookup: CDR1 MGHDK, CDR2 SYGVNS. V was trimmed by 6 bases and J by 3 bases, leaving 15 bases between them. The CDR3 bases are TGTGCCAGCAGCCGGGTCCCGGGGGACTACGAGCAGTACTTC. This sequence encodes CASSRVPGDYEQYF.

This clone showed up just a few times. V and J are TRBV19 and TRBJ1-5; TRBD1 is a possible D gene (5 bases). Germline V lookup: CDR1 LNHDA, CDR2 SQIVND (reference sequence). This CDR3 comprises 16 residues. V dropped 6 bases and J dropped 3 bases, with 18 bases sitting between them. CDR3 in amino acids: CASSPRGGMDNQPQHF. CDR3 coding DNA: TGTGCCAGTAGCCCTCGGGGGGGGATGGACAATCAGCCCCAGCATTTT.

This clone has only a few counts. V usage is TRBV25-1 and J usage is TRBJ2-3; 8 nucleotides line up with TRBD2. Germline trimming cut 4 bases from V and 10 bases from J; bases unmatched to any gene: 10. The CDR3 runs to 14 residues. Germline lookup yields CDR1 MGHDK and CDR2 SYGVNS. The CDR3 protein is CASSAHGGGFSQYF. CDR3 bases: TGTGCCAGCAGTGCCCACGGGGGGGGTTTTTCGCAGTATTTT. Together with reference TRBV25-1 and TRBJ2-3, the CDR3 gives the full variable domain: EADIYQTPRYLVIGTGKKITLECSQTMGHDKMYWYQQDPGMELHLIHYSYGVNSTEKGDLSSESTVSRIRTEHFPLTLESARPSHTSQYLCASSAHGGGFSQYFGPGTRLTVL.

The chain is built from TRBV6-1 and TRBJ1-2, with D possibly matching TRBD1 (5 bases). Between the trimmed V and J ends, which lost 3 bases and 7 bases, there was a span of 18 bases. Germline CDR1 MNHNS, CDR2 SASEGT. This CDR3 has 15 amino acids. DNA for the CDR3: TGTGCCAGCAGTGACGAGCTAGGAGGGGCGTTTGGCTACACCTTC. Residues: CASSDELGGAFGYTF.

The rearrangement links TRBV7-2 to TRBJ2-3; a possible D gene is TRBD2 (5 bases). Trimming cost V 2 bases and J 6 bases, with 6 bases left between them. The CDR3 sequence is 12 residues long. The germline V gene encodes CDR1 SGHTA and CDR2 FQGNSA. The CDR3 sequence is CASSLRRDTQYF. The CDR3, as DNA: TGTGCCAGCAGCTTAAGGAGGGATACGCAGTATTTT.

V is TRBV27 and J is TRBJ1-1; possible D gene TRBD1, 5 bases. This CDR3 spans 13 amino acids. In germline, CDR1 is MNHEY, CDR2 SMNVEV (reference sequence). Trimming took off 10 bases at V and 3 bases at J, with 15 bases between the two ends. Here the CDR3 DNA reads TGTGCCACCCGGCCCGGGGGGGACACTGAAGCTTTCTTT. As protein: CATRPGGDTEAFF.

This chain uses TRBV5-1 with TRBJ2-5, with 7 bases fitting TRBD1. This CDR3 comprises 17 residues. Germline V gene lookup returns CDR1 SGHRS and CDR2 YFSETQ. Unmatched junction bases numbered 12, after V lost 4 bases and J lost 0 bases. The CDR3: CASSITGQQDYQETQYF. For the CDR3, the DNA is TGCGCCAGCAGCATCACGGGACAGCAGGACTACCAAGAGACCCAGTACTTC.

This rearrangement joins TRBV6-5 to TRBJ1-1; possible D gene TRBD1, 6 bases. This CDR3 comprises 15 residues. V lost 5 bases and J 4 bases, leaving 17 bases between the germline ends. Germline V gene lookup returns CDR1 MNHEY and CDR2 SVGAGI. The CDR3 coding sequence is TGTGCCAGCAGTCCTCTTAAGGGGGTTGTCACTGAAGCTTTCTTT. It yields the protein CASSPLKGVVTEAFF.

This clone was counted once. V usage is TRBV4-3 and J usage is TRBJ2-2; 8 nucleotides align to TRBD2. CDR1 and CDR2 from the germline V gene are LGHNA and YSLEER. This CDR3 is built from 17 residues. Losses at the gene ends were 1 base for V and 0 bases for J; bases not matched to a gene: 4. The CDR3 bases are TGCGCCAGCAGCCAAGGAAGCGGGGGCCCGAACACCGGGGAGCTGTTTTTT. This encodes CASSQGSGGPNTGELFF.

This chain connects TRBV10-3 to TRBJ1-1; 9 positions agree with TRBD1. The germline V gene encodes CDR1 ENHRY and CDR2 SYGVKD. The CDR3 is 13 residues long. V trimming: 8 bases; J trimming: 3 bases; junction bases outside the gene matches: 4. In DNA, the CDR3 is TGTGCCATCCGGGACAGGGTGGACACTGAAGCTTTCTTT. This gives the protein CAIRDRVDTEAFF.

The chain joins TRBV15 to TRBJ2-2; 8 bases fit TRBD1. Germline lookup yields CDR1 LNHNV and CDR2 YYDKDF (reference sequence). CDR3 length: 15 amino acids. Unmatched junction bases numbered 6, after V lost 3 bases and J lost 6 bases. CDR3 DNA sequence: TGTGCCACCAGCAGGGACAGGGTTGGAGCCGGGGAGCTGTTTTTT. The encoded protein is CATSRDRVGAGELFF.

The chain links TRBV19 to TRBJ2-7; TRBD1 matches 7 bases. CDR1 is LNHDA and CDR2 is SQIVND in the germline V gene (reference sequence). V lost 5 bases and J lost 4; bases outside the gene matches: 8. The CDR3 totals 14 residues. The CDR3: CASSPTDRLYEQYF. CDR3 coding DNA: TGTGCCAGTAGTCCGACGGACAGGCTATACGAGCAGTACTTC.

The rearrangement uses TRBV6-5 and TRBJ2-5; D is perhaps TRBD2 (5 bases). The CDR3 sequence is 13 residues long. V dropped 6 bases and J dropped 5 bases, with 13 bases sitting between them. Germline lookup yields CDR1 MNHEY and CDR2 SVGAGI. The CDR3 DNA reads as TGTGCCAGCAGCCACGGGATTGAGGAGACCCAGTACTTC. Its translation: CASSHGIEETQYF.

The DNA for the CDR3 is TGTGCCAGCAGCCATGATAACATGATCAGGGGCACCGGGGAGCTGTTTTTT. It specifies CASSHDNMIRGTGELFF. The rearrangement links TRBV11-3 to TRBJ2-2, with D perhaps TRBD1 (6 bases). V was trimmed by 5 bases and J by 4 bases, leaving 20 bases between them. Germline loops: CDR1 SGHNT, CDR2 YENEEA. The CDR3 covers 17 residues. Variable domain in full (rest from reference TRBV11-3 and TRBJ2-2): EAGVVQSPRYKIIEKKQPVAFWCNPISGHNTLYWYLQNLGQGPELLIRYENEEAVDDSQLPKDRFSAERLKGVDSTLKIQPAELGDSAVYLCASSHDNMIRGTGELFFGEGSRLTVL.

V is TRBV11-3 and J is TRBJ2-5; D is undetermined. Germline V CDR1 and CDR2: SGHNT, YENEEA. The CDR3 length is 13 residues. V was shortened by 2 bases and J by 5 bases, with 9 bases between the two germline ends. The CDR3 nucleotides are TGTGCCAGCAGCTTAAACCAGCGTGAGACCCAGTACTTC. It encodes CASSLNQRETQYF.

The chain employs TRBV5-1 and TRBJ2-1; 15 bases match TRBD2. Germline values: CDR1 SGHRS, CDR2 YFSETQ. CDR3 length: 16 residues. V shed 1 base, J shed 8 bases, and the junction held 4 bases outside the gene matches. The CDR3 coding sequence is TGCGCCAGCAGCTTGAGGACTAGCGGGGGGGCTGATGAGCAGTTCTTC. Translated, it gives CASSLRTSGGADEQFF.

The rearrangement uses TRBV7-2 and TRBJ1-2; D call uncertain. Looked up from germline, CDR1 is SGHTA and CDR2 is FQGNSA. The CDR3 loop spans 16 amino acids. V was pared by 1 base and J by 4 bases, with 16 bases between. The CDR3 DNA sequence: TGTGCCAGCAGCTTAGTGGCAGGTACTGAACTCTATGGCTACACCTTC. This sequence encodes CASSLVAGTELYGYTF.